The source of this T cell receptor (beta chain) is a study of CD8+ T cells in alopecia areata. Worth noting for this clone: Gene names refer to mouse genes.

Sorting relied on CD4, CD8alpha, NKG2D, NKG2ACE and other markers applied to pooled cutaneous lymph node cells. cDNA prepared by RNA extraction and subsequent reverse transcription served as the template for sequencing. Assay used: immunoSEQ multiplex PCR; TCRdb lists only in-frame clones, some missing. The table lists under 350,000 clones, with no singletons. The source of this sequence is a C3H/HeJ mouse with alopecia areata. Strain MHC haplotype: H2-k. The source material was CD4+ T cells sorted from a lymph node.

The sequenced part of the CDR3 DNA is TGTGCCAGCAGTCCCAGGGGATATAACTATGCT. Amino acids: CASSPRGYNYA. The whole CDR3 protein is CASSPRGYNYAEQFF. The chain links TRBV19 to TRBJ2-1; weak D call: TRBD1 (6 bases). The observed sequence ends 4 residues before the CDR3 terminus, with the missing tail filled in from the germline J gene. The CDR3 sequence is 15 residues long. V was pared by 4 bases and J by 0 bases, with 11 bases between. Germline lookup yields CDR1 FNHDT and CDR2 SITEND (reference sequence).